This T cell receptor beta chain comes out of a study of blood T cell dynamics during melanoma immunotherapy (dated by TCRdb to the early 2020s). For the study in its entirety: Patients with metastatic melanoma were treated with first-line pembrolizumab or nivolumab plus ipilimumab as standard of care in the United Kingdom. To identify early correlates of response, the study profiled peripheral T cell receptor repertoires in patients with metastatic melanoma before and after one cycle of checkpoint inhibitor therapy. The training cohort consisted of consecutive patients, while an additional independent group of patients from the same centre was pooled to form an external validation set. Overall study results and their limits: Patients who later achieved disease control showed a bifurcated PBMC repertoire reorganization at W3, with increased clonality or increased diversity, unlike progressors. The relatively small sample size was acknowledged as potentially limiting generalization of the results. Whether the T cell clones driving repertoire changes were melanoma-specific or reflected general immune activation could not be determined in the study.

The sample's time point label, in plain terms: week 3, after first cycle of checkpoint inhibitor. Blood samples were collected before treatment (T0) and at week 3 (W3), after the first cycle of checkpoint blockade. Except for two patients with rapid clinical progression, response was assessed 12 weeks after the first infusion by RECIST 1.1; disease control meant complete response, partial response or stable disease. Any patient who had received prior systemic cancer treatment, was on concomitant immunosuppressant therapy or had synchronous other active malignancies was excluded. Both bulk PBMC and plasma cell-free DNA were sequenced for TCR beta so that circulating cells and T cell turnover could be tracked. PBMC were isolated from blood with Lymphoprep and SepMate tubes, followed by red cell lysis. QIAamp DNA Blood Mini kits were used to extract DNA from PBMC and from sorted T cell subsets. Inclusive of the bounding cysteine and phenylalanine, the CDR3 is 15 residues long. Only the CDR3 portion is preserved as DNA: 45 bases, with reading frame beginning at the first base. V is clipped by 2 bases and J by 1 base, and the sequence between their germline boundaries is 12 bases long. Based on the germline V gene (reference sequence), the CDR1 and CDR2 sequences are SGHNT and YYREEE.

For every bulk PBMC sample, a fixed 350 ng of DNA was loaded. TCR beta CDR3 sequences were amplified from genomic DNA with the immunoSEQ TCRb Assay kit following manufacturer instructions. The KAPA Library Quantification Kit for Illumina platforms was used to quantify the pooled libraries by qPCR. Sequencing of the pooled libraries was done on an Illumina NextSeq 500, with clustering at about 0.55-1.2 pM. Per the original workflow: TCR data were analyzed using immunoSEQ ANALYZER and the R LymphoSeq package. A rearrangement efficiency score was calculated as productive divided by the sum of productive and non-productive CDR3 sequences. Clonality was measured with the Gini coefficient and diversity with the Renyi index at alpha=1, compared pairwise between timepoints within each patient. In LymphoSeq, clonal relatedness was computed using an edit distance of 3, and repertoire similarity was computed using the Bhattacharyya coefficient. Linear discriminant analysis on week-3 changes in clonality and diversity was built with the R MASS and caret packages to classify response. TCRdb's version of the immuneACCESS table is confined to in-frame rearrangements and falls short of the full clone set. An unresolved V gene accounts for under half of the shortfall where checked; the remainder is of unknown origin. Clone size and V and J calls were adopted from that table, with D and trimming inferred from the DNA. Recorded for this sample are some 20,000 clones; 70% to 90% of them occurred a single time. Of the sample, approximately 8% is held by the ten largest clones.

Points on this clone: The antigen this receptor binds is unknown. No base qualities exist here, and no much larger clone lies one base off it.

The specimen comprised blood, sampled from a patient treated with checkpoint blockade. This sequence originates from a human donor with melanoma. This receptor chain uses TRBV5-4 and TRBJ2-5; the D gene cannot be named for sure. The CDR3 is CASSLSFALQETQYF. The DNA sequence is TGTGCCAGCAGCTTATCGTTTGCGCTCCAAGAGACCCAGTACTTC.